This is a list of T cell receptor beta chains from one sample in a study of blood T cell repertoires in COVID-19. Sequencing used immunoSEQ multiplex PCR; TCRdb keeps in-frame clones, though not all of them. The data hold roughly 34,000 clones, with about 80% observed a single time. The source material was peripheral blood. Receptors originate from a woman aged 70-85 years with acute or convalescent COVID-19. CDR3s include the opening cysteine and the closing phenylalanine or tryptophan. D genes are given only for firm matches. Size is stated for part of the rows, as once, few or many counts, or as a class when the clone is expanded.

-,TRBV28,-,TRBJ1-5,TGTGCCAGCAACTCGGGGGGTCAGCCCCAGCATTTT,CASNSGGQPQHF
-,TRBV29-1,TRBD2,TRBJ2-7,TGCAGCGCTCTCCGGGACTACCCTTACGAGCAGTACTTC,CSALRDYPYEQYF
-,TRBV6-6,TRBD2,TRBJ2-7,TGTGCCAGCAGTTACTCCGGGACTAGCGGGTACGAGCAGTACTTC,CASSYSGTSGYEQYF
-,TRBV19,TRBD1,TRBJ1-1,TGTGCCAGTAGTATAGTGACAGGGGGCCACACTGAAGCTTTCTTT,CASSIVTGGHTEAFF
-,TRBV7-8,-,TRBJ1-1,TGTGCCAGCAGCTCCCGACAGAGGAACACTGAAGCTTTCTTT,CASSSRQRNTEAFF
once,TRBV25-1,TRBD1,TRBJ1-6,TGTGCCAGCAGTGTAAGGGACAGGGCAGGTTCACCCCTCCACTTT,CASSVRDRAGSPLHF
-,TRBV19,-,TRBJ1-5,TGTGCCAGTGGCCGGGACAATTTTCTTCAGCCCCAGCATTTT,CASGRDNFLQPQHF
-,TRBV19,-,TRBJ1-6,TGTGCCAGTAGTACAGGGGTTAATTCACCCCTCCACTTT,CASSTGVNSPLHF
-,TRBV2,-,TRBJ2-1,TGTGCCAGCGATTCTCGGACTACCGACAATGAGCAGTTCTTC,CASDSRTTDNEQFF
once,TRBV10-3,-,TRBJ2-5,TGTGCCACCGGGAAGCCACAAGAGACCCAGTACTTC,CATGKPQETQYF
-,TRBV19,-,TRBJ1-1,-,CASTSDLGDTEAFF
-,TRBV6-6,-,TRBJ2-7,TGTGCCAGCAGTTATACCGTGGCGGGGAGGTCCTCCGAGCAGTACTTC,CASSYTVAGRSSEQYF
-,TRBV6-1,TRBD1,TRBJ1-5,TGTGCCAGCAGTGAGTTAGACAGGGCATATAGCAATCAGCCCCAGCATTTT,CASSELDRAYSNQPQHF
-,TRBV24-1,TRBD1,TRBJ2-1,TGTGCCACCAGTGATTCCGCCCCGGGACAGGGTAAGAATGAGCAGTTCTTC,CATSDSAPGQGKNEQFF
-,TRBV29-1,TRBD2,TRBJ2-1,TGCAGCGTCTATGAAGCGGGACTAGAGAAATACAATGAGCAGTTCTTC,CSVYEAGLEKYNEQFF
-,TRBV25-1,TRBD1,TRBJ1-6,TGTGCCAGCAGTCTTCGACAGGGGAATTCACCCCTCCACTTT,CASSLRQGNSPLHF
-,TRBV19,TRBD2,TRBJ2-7,TGTGCCAGTAGTATAAGCCTAGCGGGGTTCTACGAGCAGTACTTC,CASSISLAGFYEQYF
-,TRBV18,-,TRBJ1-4,TGTGCCAGCTCACCCGATGGGGCCGGTGAAAAACTGTTTTTT,CASSPDGAGEKLFF
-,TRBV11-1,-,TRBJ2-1,TGTGCCAGCAGCGTTCGGGTCTCCTACAATGAGCAGTTCTTC,CASSVRVSYNEQFF
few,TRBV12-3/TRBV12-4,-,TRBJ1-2,TGTGCCAGCAGTTTACAGGGGCGAAAAGGCTACACCTTC,CASSLQGRKGYTF
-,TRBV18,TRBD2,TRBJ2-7,TGTGCCAGCTCACCCGGGACTAGCGGGAGCGAGCAGTACTTC,CASSPGTSGSEQYF
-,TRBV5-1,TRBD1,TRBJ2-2,TGCGCCAGCAGCTGGACAGGGGGAACCGGGGAGCTGTTTTTT,CASSWTGGTGELFF
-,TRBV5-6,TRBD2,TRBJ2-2,TGTGCCAGCAGCTTGATAGCGGGGGCCGACACCGGGGAGCTGTTTTTT,CASSLIAGADTGELFF
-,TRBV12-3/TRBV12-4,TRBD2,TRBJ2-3,TGTGCCAGCAGTGACGGGAGGGGGGATACGCAGTATTTT,CASSDGRGDTQYF
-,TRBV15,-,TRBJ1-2,TGTGCCACCAGCAGAGTATATGACGTGGACAGCGGCTACACCTTC,CATSRVYDVDSGYTF
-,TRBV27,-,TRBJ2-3,TGTGCCAGCAGCTCCTTCCGGGTCGCGGGCACAGATACGCAGTATTTT,CASSSFRVAGTDTQYF
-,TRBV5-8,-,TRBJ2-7,TGTGCCAGCAGCTTTCCCGGGAGCTACGAGCAGTACTTC,CASSFPGSYEQYF
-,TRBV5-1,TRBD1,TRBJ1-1,TGCGCCAGCAGCTTTGGCATGACAGGGACGACTGAAGCTTTCTTT,CASSFGMTGTTEAFF
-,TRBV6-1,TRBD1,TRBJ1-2,TGTGCCAGCAGTGAACGAGGGGGCTGGGGCTACACCTTC,CASSERGGWGYTF
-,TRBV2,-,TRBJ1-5,TGTGCCAGCAGTACGGGACACGGGAATCAGCCCCAGCATTTT,CASSTGHGNQPQHF
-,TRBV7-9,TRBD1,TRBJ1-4,TGTGCCAGCAGCCTCACAGGGGGCAGGTCTGAAAAACTGTTTTTT,CASSLTGGRSEKLFF
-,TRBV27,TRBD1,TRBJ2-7,TGTGCCAGCAGTGAGACCGGGACAGGGACTTACGAGCAGTACTTC,CASSETGTGTYEQYF
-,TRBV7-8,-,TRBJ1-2,TGTGCCAGCAGCGTACAACAGGGCGAAGGCGGCTACACCTTC,CASSVQQGEGGYTF
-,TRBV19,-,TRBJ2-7,TGTGCCAGTAGTAGCGGACATTTTGCCTACGAGCAGTACTTC,CASSSGHFAYEQYF
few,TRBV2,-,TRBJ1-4,TGTGCCAGCAGTCCGGGGGGCATGAATTTTAATGAAAAACTGTTTTTT,CASSPGGMNFNEKLFF
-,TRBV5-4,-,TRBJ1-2,TGTGCCAGCAGCTTGGAGGGAGGCGTTGGTGGCTACACCTTC,CASSLEGGVGGYTF
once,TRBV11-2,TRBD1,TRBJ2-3,TGTGCCAGCACCATTGGACAGGGGGCGCCCCGGTACACAGATACGCAGTATTTT,CASTIGQGAPRYTDTQYF
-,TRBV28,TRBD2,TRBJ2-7,TGTGCCAGCAGTCGTGGACTAGCGGGAGGGTGGGAGCAGTACTTC,CASSRGLAGGWEQYF
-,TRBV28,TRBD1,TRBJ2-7,TGTGCCAGCAGTTCCAGGGACAGGGGAACGGACGAGCAGTACTTC,CASSSRDRGTDEQYF
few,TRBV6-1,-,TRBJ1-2,TGTGCCAGCAGTGCCCATCACCGGACAGCTAACTATGGCTACACCTTC,CASSAHHRTANYGYTF
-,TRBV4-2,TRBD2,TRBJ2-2,TGTGCCAGCAGCGGACTAGCGGGAGGTTACGGGGAGCTGTTTTTT,CASSGLAGGYGELFF
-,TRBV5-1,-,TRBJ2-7,TGCGCCAGCAGCCCGACGAGACTCGGGGACTTCGAGCAGTACTTC,CASSPTRLGDFEQYF
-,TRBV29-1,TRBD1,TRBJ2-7,TGCAGCGTAAGACAGGGGACCCCCTACGAGCAGTACTTC,CSVRQGTPYEQYF
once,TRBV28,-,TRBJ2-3,TGTGCCAGCAGTTTATACCCGAGGGCTAGAATCACAGATACGCAGTATTTT,CASSLYPRARITDTQYF
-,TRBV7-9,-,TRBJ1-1,TGTGCCAGCAGCGTCTTGGGGGCGAACACTGAAGCTTTCTTT,CASSVLGANTEAFF
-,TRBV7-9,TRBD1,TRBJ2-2,TGTGCCAGCAGCTTCCCCCTTACAGGGGCGACCGGGGAGCTGTTTTTT,CASSFPLTGATGELFF
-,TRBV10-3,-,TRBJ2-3,TGTGCCACCGTACAGACAGCTAGCACAGATACGCAGTATTTT,CATVQTASTDTQYF
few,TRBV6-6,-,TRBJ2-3,TGTGCCAGCAGTTACGACAGAACAGATACGCAGTATTTT,CASSYDRTDTQYF
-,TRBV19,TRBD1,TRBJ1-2,TGTGCCAGTAGTACCCGCAAACTTCTGACAGGGAACTATGGCTACACCTTC,CASSTRKLLTGNYGYTF
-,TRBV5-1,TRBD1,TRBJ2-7,TGCGCCAGCAGCTTAAACGAGCCGGGACAGGGAAGCGAGCAGTACTTC,CASSLNEPGQGSEQYF
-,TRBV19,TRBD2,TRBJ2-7,TGTGCCAGTAGTATAGGGGGGAAGGGACTAGACCTCTACGAGCAGTACTTC,CASSIGGKGLDLYEQYF
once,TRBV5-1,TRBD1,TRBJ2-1,TGCGCCAGCAGCTTGGGTGACAGGGCCAGCGGTGTGGGAAAGCAGTTCTTC,CASSLGDRASGVGKQFF
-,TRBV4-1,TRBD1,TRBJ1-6,TGCGCCAGCAGCCGCACTGGACAGGCGCTTCACTTT,CASSRTGQALHF
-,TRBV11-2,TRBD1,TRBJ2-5,TGTGCCAGCAGCATCTTCCCCGGACAGGGGGGAATAGGGGAGACCCAGTACTTC,CASSIFPGQGGIGETQYF
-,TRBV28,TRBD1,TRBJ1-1,TGTGCCAGCAGGCCACGACAGGGGAACACTGAAGCTTTCTTT,CASRPRQGNTEAFF